This T cell receptor beta chain derives from a study of shared clonotypes between healthy human individuals (dated by TCRdb to 2020 to 2022). Describing the broader study: The cohort included three men and a couple of women between 18 and 49 years of age. For each donor, CD4 naive and CD4 memory were each run on three plates, CD8 naive on two plates, and CD8 memory on one plate. The study deeply sequenced blood TCR repertoires of 5 or 6 healthy adults to estimate repertoire size and the extent of clonotype sharing between individuals. To increase sequencing depth and limit assay-specific biases, TCR repertoire library preparation and sequencing were carried out by different laboratories using diverse techniques. Each donor's leukapheresis produced roughly between roughly 0.9 and 9 billion PBMCs. General study outcomes and caveats: Incomplete sequencing was indicated by rarefaction of sorted-subset datasets, despite the large sequencing depth. Compared with non-shared clonotypes, the clonotypes found in all four sorted-subset donors had higher generation probabilities. When a few donors were compared, the shared fraction of clonotypes was around 5% for naive CD4, 3% to 4% for naive CD8, 2.3% for memory CD4, and under 0.5% for memory CD8. Pairwise subsampling led to the expectation that sequencing depth would affect the degree of clonotype sharing among donors. The small number of donors limited the genetic and exposure-history diversity represented. Naive subsets generally had larger estimated clonotype richness than memory subsets. Sampling was restricted to blood, and TCR repertoires in tissues likely differ from the TCR repertoires found in blood.

Using the deep immunoSEQ assay, multiplex PCR amplified TCR CDR3 regions from genomic DNA. Genomic DNA extracted from each cell subset was distributed evenly over all wells of several immunoSEQ 96-well plates, and each plate served as one replicate. For sorted subsets, 150 to 250 ng of genomic DNA, equivalent to some 30,000 T cell genomes, went into each replicate PCR. Purified libraries were measured with a Qubit 3.0 fluorometer, size-checked on a Bioanalyzer 2100, and measured again with the KAPA Library Quantification kit. Each immunoSEQ 96-well plate was sequenced on its own single-read 150-cycle Illumina NextSeq 550 flow cell. In the authors' own workflow: Because the immunoSEQ output included only junctional sequences and no quality scores, the filtering could not be the same as the filtering used for full-length reads. Sequences were annotated with PyIR, a Python wrapper for IgBLAST v1.9, and V/J genes and CDR3 were assigned using IMGT germline references. Reads were removed for weak V/J assignments (E-value above 1e-6), missing CDR3, stop codons, out-of-frame junctions, or ambiguous translated residues. V3J clonotypes were defined as sequences sharing the same inferred V gene, J gene, and CDR3 amino acid sequence. Percentage overlap between repertoires was calculated by dividing the number of shared unique clonotypes by the size of the smaller repertoire. RTK rarefaction, the Chao1 estimator, and Recon v2.1 estimates of unobserved clonotypes were used to assess repertoire richness. Generation probabilities for all TCRbeta clonotypes obtained by the gDNA method from a handful of donors were computed using OLGA. TCRdb obtained this table from immuneACCESS and retained in-frame rearrangements with V and J assigned. These tables miss some clones; where compared with another copy, unresolved V genes account for less than half of the shortfall, and the remainder is unexplained. V, J and clone size were drawn from that table, and D and trimming were deduced from the DNA. The table for this sample lists fewer than 700,000 clones; 85% to 95% of them were counted only once. 0.11% of the sample is taken by the ten largest.

Worth noting for this clone: Its antigen is currently not known. No qualities accompany the bases; no much larger clone lies one base away.

CD8 naive samples were CD45RO-negative cells positively selected for CCR7, giving a CD45RA+CCR7+ population that excluded TemRA cells. Donors were healthy HIV-negative adults with no recently reported acute infections or vaccinations. All donors were Caucasian adults living in Nashville, Tennessee, USA. After blood collection by leukapheresis, PBMCs were isolated using Ficoll-Histopaque density gradient centrifugation and then cryopreserved in the vapor phase of liquid nitrogen. Analytical flow cytometry was used to check the purity and quantity of each magnetically sorted T cell population. From each sorted fraction, genomic DNA was isolated and quantified by UV absorbance on a Nanodrop 2000c. This sequence originates from a woman aged 25 to 39 in good health. The sequenced material came from naive CD8+ T cells sorted from blood. In light of the paper, this sample's cell subset or site label describes: CD45RA+CCR7+.

The CDR3 has the sequence CASSQADRARSSYNEQFF. The DNA sequence reads TGTGCCAGCAGCCAAGCGGACAGGGCACGGTCGTCATACAATGAGCAGTTCTTC. The chain uses TRBV14 and TRBJ2-1, with 8 bases in between that match TRBD1. For CDR1 and CDR2, the germline V gene lists SGHDN and FVKESK. V loses 1 base at its end and J loses 4 bases; junction bases beyond the gene matches: 12. The CDR3, cysteine through phenylalanine, is 18 amino acids long. Only the CDR3 portion is preserved as DNA: 54 bases, with reading frame beginning at the first base.